This is a list of T cell receptor beta chains from one sample in a study of blood T cell repertoires in COVID-19. Generated by immunoSEQ multiplex PCR, the TCRdb table keeps only in-frame clones and is missing some. Counted here are roughly 200,000 clones, about nine tenths occurring once; the ten biggest clones make up 0.45% to 0.65%. The sequencing input was peripheral blood. These receptor sequences come from a man between 45 and 60 years old with acute or convalescent COVID-19. Both conserved end residues are part of each CDR3. The order of the fields is clone size, J gene, D gene, V gene, CDR3 DNA, CDR3 protein. The D gene is left open where the match is weak. Rows may omit the clone size; those that give it use once, few, many or a size class.

size: -
J: TRBJ1-3
D: -
V: TRBV3-1/TRBV3-2
DNA: TGTGCCAGCAGCCAATTCACAGGGAGTGGAAACACCATATATTTT
CDR3: CASSQFTGSGNTIYF

size: -
J: TRBJ2-7
D: TRBD2
V: TRBV13
DNA: TGTGCCAGCAGCTCCAAACTAGCGGAGACCTACGAGCAGTACTTC
CDR3: CASSSKLAETYEQYF

size: -
J: TRBJ2-1
D: TRBD1
V: TRBV9
DNA: TGTGCCAGCAGCCCCCGGGACAGGCCCTACAATGAGCAGTTCTTC
CDR3: CASSPRDRPYNEQFF

size: -
J: TRBJ1-6
D: TRBD1
V: TRBV6-6
DNA: TGTGCCAGCAGTCTGGGGACAGCTCTCCCGGATTCACCCCTCCACTTT
CDR3: CASSLGTALPDSPLHF

size: once
J: TRBJ1-2
D: -
V: TRBV9
DNA: TGTGCCAGCAGCGCCGCAGGGGCCCGGTATGGCTACACCTTC
CDR3: CASSAAGARYGYTF

size: -
J: TRBJ2-2
D: -
V: TRBV5-1
DNA: TGCGCCAGCAGCTTCAACAGGCCGAACACCGGGGAGCTGTTTTTT
CDR3: CASSFNRPNTGELFF

size: -
J: TRBJ2-1
D: TRBD2
V: TRBV7-2
DNA: TGTGCCAGCAGACGGCGGGAGAGGTCGGATGAGCAGTTCTTC
CDR3: CASRRRERSDEQFF

size: -
J: TRBJ2-3
D: TRBD2
V: TRBV7-3
DNA: TGTGCCAGCAGTCATGCTAGCGGACGCACAGATACGCAGTATTTT
CDR3: CASSHASGRTDTQYF

size: -
J: TRBJ1-1
D: TRBD1
V: TRBV7-8
DNA: TGTGCCAGCAGCCTCGGAGGACAGGGTATGAACACTGAAGCTTTCTTT
CDR3: CASSLGGQGMNTEAFF

size: -
J: TRBJ1-3
D: -
V: TRBV11-2
DNA: TGTGCCAGCAGCTTATTAGGCCAGGGTAAATGGAACACCATATATTTT
CDR3: CASSLLGQGKWNTIYF

size: -
J: TRBJ2-3
D: -
V: TRBV7-9
DNA: TGTGCCAGCGCCCCCCCCTGGGGGGGCGCAGATACGCAGTATTTT
CDR3: CASAPPWGGADTQYF

size: -
J: TRBJ1-5
D: -
V: TRBV28
DNA: TGTGCCAGCAGTTCCGGTGGGCCCCAGCATTTT
CDR3: CASSSGGPQHF

size: -
J: TRBJ2-1
D: TRBD2
V: TRBV7-2
DNA: TGTGCCAGCAGCTTACCCCCCCAGCGGGGGTGGCGGAAAGAGCAGTTCTTC
CDR3: CASSLPPQRGWRKEQFF

size: -
J: TRBJ2-2
D: TRBD2
V: TRBV2
DNA: TGTGCCAGCTCTGGCGGGAGGGTGTCGGGCGGGGAGCTGTTTTTT
CDR3: CASSGGRVSGGELFF

size: once
J: TRBJ1-5
D: -
V: TRBV30
DNA: TGTGCCTGGAGTCAGGGTCTCCAGCCCCAGCATTTT
CDR3: CAWSQGLQPQHF

size: -
J: TRBJ1-3
D: -
V: TRBV9
DNA: TGTGCCAGCAGCGCCGACAGGTCTGGAAACACCATATATTTT
CDR3: CASSADRSGNTIYF

size: -
J: TRBJ2-3
D: TRBD2
V: TRBV2
DNA: TGTGCCAGCACCTCAACTAGCGGACTCAGGAATACGCAGTATTTT
CDR3: CASTSTSGLRNTQYF